Here is one T cell receptor beta chain with its context. V was clipped by 1 base and J by 4 bases; unmatched bases: 7. This CDR3 has 16 amino acids. CDR1 is SGHTA, CDR2 FQGNSA, per germline. These data come from a study of T-cell memory formation after mild COVID-19. TCRdb reprocessed the 5' RACE reads via MiXCR and lists one record per CDR3 protein. The repertoire includes more than 150,000 distinct CDR3 sequences, approximately 18% of them detected once, and 3.5% to 5% sits in the top ten. The chain recombines TRBV7-2 with TRBJ2-5, with 9 bases aligning to TRBD2. This receptor was obtained from a man aged 18 to 30 who had mild COVID-19 (a few samples of this study predate the infection). Cell type and time point are not known. The specimen was PBMCs or a T cell subset sorted from them (not recorded which). The CDR3: CASSLESASGVETQYF. The CDR3 DNA sequence: TGTGCCAGCAGCTTAGAGTCGGCTAGCGGGGTAGAGACCCAGTACTTC. The complete variable domain, with remaining parts taken from reference TRBV7-2 and TRBJ2-5, reads GAGVSQSPSNKVTEKGKDVELRCDPISGHTALYWYRQSLGQGLEFLIYFQGNSAPDKSGLPSDRFSAERTGGSVSTLTIQRTQQEDSAVYLCASSLESASGVETQYFGPGTRLLVL.